This T cell receptor beta chain was obtained from a study of T-cell reconstitution after alpha-beta-depleted transplantation in children. General observations from the study: About two months after transplant, alpha-beta T cells reportedly came from several hundred expanded graft clones. A year had passed since transplant, and T-cell counts and diversity by then came mostly from newly produced T cells. In some patients, recipient T cells and intrathymic progenitors surviving conditioning explained high day-60 diversity.

CDR3 size: 17 residues. The J segment lost 4 bases and the V segment lost 0 bases, leaving 9 bases of the junction unmatched. Unique molecular identifiers were incorporated during preparation of the TCRbeta library. Each CDR3 protein is one row after TCRdb ran MiXCR on the PCR reads. The repertoire holds a few hundred thousand distinct CDR3 sequences, with 16% as singletons. This clonotype showed up many times. Antigen: not known. This material consisted of PBMCs, mostly from graft donor cells, taken 360 days after TCRalphabeta/CD19-depleted stem cell transplant. The source of this sequence is a boy in the first two years of life who had a stem cell transplant for Wiskott-Aldrich syndrome, so the T cells may come from the graft donor. This chain connects TRBV12-3 or TRBV12-4 to TRBJ2-1, with TRBD2 identical over 7 bases. The CDR3 protein is CASSLATAGVSYNEQFF. CDR3 nucleotide sequence: TGTGCCAGCAGTTTAGCAACGGCGGGAGTAAGTTACAATGAGCAGTTCTTC.